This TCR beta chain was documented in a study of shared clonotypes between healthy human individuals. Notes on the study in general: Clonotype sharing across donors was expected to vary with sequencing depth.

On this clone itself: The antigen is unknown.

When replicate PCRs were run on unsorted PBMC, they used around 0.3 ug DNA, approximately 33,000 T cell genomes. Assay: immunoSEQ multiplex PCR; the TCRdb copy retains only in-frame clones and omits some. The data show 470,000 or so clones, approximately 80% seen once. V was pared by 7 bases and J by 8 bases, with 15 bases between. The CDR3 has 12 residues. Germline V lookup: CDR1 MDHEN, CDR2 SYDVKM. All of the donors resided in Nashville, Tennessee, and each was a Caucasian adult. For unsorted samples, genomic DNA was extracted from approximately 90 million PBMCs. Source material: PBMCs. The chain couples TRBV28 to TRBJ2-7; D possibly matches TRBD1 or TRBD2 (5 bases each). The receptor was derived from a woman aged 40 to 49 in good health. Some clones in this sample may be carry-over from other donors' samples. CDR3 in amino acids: CASMSGGRKQYF. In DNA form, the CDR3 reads TGTGCCAGCATGAGTGGGGGAAGGAAGCAGTACTTC. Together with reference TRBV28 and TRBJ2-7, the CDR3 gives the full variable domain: DVKVTQSSRYLVKRTGEKVFLECVQDMDHENMFWYRQDPGLGLRLIYFSYDVKMKEKGDIPEGYSVSREKKERFSLILESASTNQTSMYLCASMSGGRKQYFGPGTRLTVT.